The 29 T cell receptor beta chains given below trace back to one sample, sequenced in a study of blood T cell repertoires in COVID-19. Profiling relied on immunoSEQ multiplex PCR, and the TCRdb table lists in-frame clones only, not all of them. The repertoire includes 300,000 to 350,000 clones, 75% to 95% of them detected once, and nearly 7% sits in the top ten. Sequencing was done on a sample of peripheral blood. The receptors here all came from a woman aged 30 to 39 with COVID-19, enrolled during active disease.

The chain links TRBV4-1 to TRBJ2-3; 14 positions match TRBD2. Trimming took 0 bases from V and 2 from J; bases not matched to a gene: 7. The CDR3 covers 19 residues. Germline-derived CDR1 and CDR2 are MGHRA and YSYEKL. CDR3 bases: TGCGCCAGCAGCCAAGATTTGCCGGGACTAGCGGGGGCCACAGATACGCAGTATTTT. Protein product: CASSQDLPGLAGATDTQYF.

CDR3: CASSPAGLDYGYTF. CDR3 DNA sequence: TGTGCCAGCAGCCCGGCCGGACTAGACTATGGCTACACCTTC. The chain is built from TRBV11-2 and TRBJ1-2; D call uncertain. The CDR3 runs to 14 residues. Germline CDR1 SGHAT, CDR2 FQNNGV. V was shortened by 5 bases and J by 3 bases, with 13 bases between the two germline ends.

The J gene is TRBJ2-1, the V gene TRBV5-1, with D perhaps matching TRBD2 (5 bases). This CDR3 is 14 amino acids long. Per germline, CDR1 SGHRS and CDR2 YFSETQ. The V and J ends lost 2 bases and 9 bases respectively, with 15 bases between them. CDR3 sequence reads: CASSFSTGGIEQFF. The CDR3 DNA reads TGCGCCAGCAGCTTCTCAACCGGAGGTATTGAGCAGTTCTTC.

The chain uses TRBV28 and TRBJ2-2; D gene unclear. V lost 6 bases and J lost 4, with 18 bases in between. CDR1 and CDR2 from the germline V gene are MDHEN and SYDVKM. The length of the CDR3 is 16 residues. The CDR3 sequence: CASRESARKSTGELFF. CDR3 nucleotide sequence: TGTGCCAGCAGGGAGAGCGCGAGAAAGAGCACCGGGGAGCTGTTTTTT.

J is TRBJ1-6 and V is TRBV10-3; D perhaps matches TRBD1 (6 bases). V dropped 2 bases and J dropped 8 bases, with 7 bases sitting between them. This CDR3 region has 13 residues. Germline assignment: CDR1 ENHRY and CDR2 SYGVKD. The CDR3 sequence: CAISERQDSPLHF. CDR3 nucleotide sequence: TGTGCCATCAGTGAGAGACAGGATTCACCCCTCCACTTT.

The chain carries TRBV18 and TRBJ2-7; possibly TRBD1 for D (6 bases). Trimming cost V 6 bases and J 3 bases, with 15 bases left between them. The CDR3 contains 14 residues. CDR1 KGHSH and CDR2 LQKENI come from the germline V gene. This chain's CDR3 is CASSRTDRLYEQYF. CDR3 DNA sequence: TGTGCCAGCTCGCGAACCGACAGGCTCTACGAGCAGTACTTC. Full variable domain (outside the CDR3, taken from reference TRBV18 and TRBJ2-7): NAGVMQNPRHLVRRRGQEARLRCSPMKGHSHVYWYRQLPEEGLKFMVYLQKENIIDESGMPKERFSAEFPKEGPSILRIQQVVRGDSAAYFCASSRTDRLYEQYFGPGTRLTVT.

Only one count was recorded for this clone. This sequence joins TRBV6-4 and TRBJ2-6; D gene ambiguous. Germline V lookup: CDR1 MRHNA, CDR2 SNTAGT. Trimming removed 2 bases at V and 0 bases at J, with 8 bases between. The CDR3 totals 16 residues. CDR3 residues: CASSDHYSSGANVLTF. The CDR3 coding sequence is TGTGCCAGCAGTGACCATTATAGCTCTGGGGCCAACGTCCTGACTTTC.

The chain links TRBV10-1 to TRBJ2-3; TRBD2 is a possible D gene (5 bases). The germline CDR1 and CDR2 sequences are WNHNN and SYGVQD (reference sequence). V lost 3 bases and J 5 bases, leaving 12 bases between the germline ends. The CDR3 is 14 amino acids. The CDR3 DNA follows: TGCGCCAGCAGTGACAGGTTCGCGGGAGATACGCAGTATTTT. Its translation: CASSDRFAGDTQYF.

The J gene is TRBJ1-5, the V gene TRBV7-8; tentatively, D is TRBD1 (5 bases). There are 14 residues in the CDR3. CDR1 SGHVS and CDR2 FQNEAQ come from the germline V gene. The germline V and J ends were trimmed by 5 bases and 2 bases, with 10 bases remaining between them. The CDR3 DNA sequence: TGTGCCAGCAGCGGACAAGGGGGCAATCAGCCCCAGCATTTT. It codes for CASSGQGGNQPQHF.

V and J are TRBV6-5 and TRBJ1-5, with TRBD1 matching 7 bases. CDR1 MNHEY and CDR2 SVGAGI come from the germline V gene. Trimming removed 2 bases from V and 4 bases from J; junction bases left unmatched: 2. The CDR3 runs to 14 residues. CDR3 residues: CASSYRGQNQPQHF. The CDR3 coding sequence is TGTGCCAGCAGTTACAGGGGGCAAAATCAGCCCCAGCATTTT.

The chain recombines TRBV30 with TRBJ1-6, with D possibly TRBD1 on 6 matching bases. The CDR3 sequence is 13 residues long. V gave up 0 bases and J gave up 10 bases, with 10 bases separating them. Germline CDR1 reads GTSNPN; CDR2 reads SVGIG (reference sequence). The CDR3 sequence: CAWSVRGGSPLHF. The CDR3, as DNA: TGTGCCTGGAGTGTGAGGGGGGGATCACCCCTCCACTTT. Full variable domain (missing parts from reference TRBV30 and TRBJ1-6): SQTIHQWPATLVQPVGSPLSLECTVEGTSNPNLYWYRQAAGRGLQLLFYSVGIGQISSEVPQNLSASRPQDRQFILSSKKLLLSDSGFYLCAWSVRGGSPLHFGNGTRLTVT.

This clone appeared a single time. V gene TRBV5-1 combines with J gene TRBJ1-1; TRBD1 matches at 12 bases. V was pared by 2 bases and J by 7 bases, with 12 bases of the junction left unmatched. The CDR3 is 17 amino acids. Germline assignment: CDR1 SGHRS and CDR2 YFSETQ. CDR3 nucleotides: TGCGCCAGCAGCTTTCTGGGACAGGGGGCAGAAATGGGTGAAGCTTTCTTT. The encoded protein is CASSFLGQGAEMGEAFF.

The chain combines TRBV29-1 with TRBJ1-3, with D uncertain. Germline V gene sequence: CDR1 SQVTM, CDR2 ANQGSEA. V lost 4 bases to trimming and J lost 0 bases, with 7 bases between them. This CDR3 contains 13 residues. CDR3 amino acids: CSVAESSGNTIYF. The CDR3 coding sequence is TGCAGCGTTGCCGAGAGCTCTGGAAACACCATATATTTT.

The genes are TRBV2 and TRBJ2-2; no definite D call. Per the germline V gene, CDR1 is SNHLY and CDR2 is FYNNEI. V dropped 6 bases and J dropped 3 bases, with 8 bases sitting between them. CDR3 length: 13 residues. This CDR3 is CASSLYYTGELFF. The CDR3, as DNA: TGTGCCAGCAGCCTCTATTACACCGGGGAGCTGTTTTTT.

The V call is TRBV11-3, the J call TRBJ2-1; 13 bases align to TRBD2. V lost 3 bases, J lost 10 bases, and 3 bases stayed unmatched. Per germline, CDR1 SGHNT and CDR2 YENEEA. CDR3 size: 14 residues. CDR3 DNA: TGTGCCAGCAGCTTGACACTAGCGGGAGGGGAGCAGTTCTTC. It translates to CASSLTLAGGEQFF.

V is TRBV6-2 or TRBV6-3 and J is TRBJ2-5; 9 bases agree with TRBD1. Germline loops: CDR1 MNHEY, CDR2 SVGEGT. The CDR3 runs to 15 residues. The ends lost 2 bases at V and 5 bases at J; junction bases unmatched: 6. Here the CDR3 reads CASSYIQTGGETQYF. Here the CDR3 DNA reads TGTGCCAGCAGTTACATACAGACAGGGGGGGAGACCCAGTACTTC.

The J gene is TRBJ1-2, the V gene TRBV5-5; TRBD1 might be the D (5 bases). The V gene lost 4 bases and the J gene lost 2 bases, with 12 bases spanning the gap. Germline assignment: CDR1 SGHKS and CDR2 YYEKEE (reference sequence). This CDR3 region has 14 residues. The CDR3 DNA follows: TGTGCCAGCAGCCCGTTGGACAAGAACTATGGCTACACCTTC. As protein: CASSPLDKNYGYTF. The entire variable domain, with the rest obtained from reference TRBV5-5 and TRBJ1-2, is as follows: DAGVTQSPTHLIKTRGQQVTLRCSPISGHKSVSWYQQVLGQGPQFIFQYYEKEERGRGNFPDRFSARQFPNYSSELNVNALLLGDSALYLCASSPLDKNYGYTFGSGTRLTVV.

This clone came up once. The chain combines TRBV6-5 with TRBJ2-5; 10 positions match TRBD1. V gave up 2 bases and J gave up 3 bases; unmatched junction bases: 3. The CDR3 loop spans 15 amino acids. CDR1 and CDR2 (germline): MNHEY, SVGAGI. The CDR3 is CASSYPGQGEETQYF. CDR3 bases: TGTGCCAGCAGTTACCCCGGACAGGGGGAAGAGACCCAGTACTTC.

The chain combines TRBV2 with TRBJ1-1; D remains unclear. The V end lost 5 bases, the J end lost 5 bases, and 15 bases lay between the germline ends. This CDR3 comprises 14 residues. Germline assignment: CDR1 SNHLY and CDR2 FYNNEI. CDR3 residues: CASSSEEGMTEAFF. The CDR3, as DNA: TGTGCCAGCAGTTCCGAAGAGGGTATGACTGAAGCTTTCTTT.

The J gene is TRBJ2-5, the V gene TRBV24-1; TRBD1 might be the D (6 bases). V gave up 6 bases and J gave up 2 bases, with 12 bases separating them. CDR1 and CDR2 from the germline V gene are KGHDR and SFDVKD. The CDR3 runs to 14 residues. CDR3 sequence (DNA): TGTGCCACCAGTCGGACAGATTCTCAAGAGACCCAGTACTTC. The encoded protein is CATSRTDSQETQYF.

This clone came up once. The chain couples TRBV7-3 to TRBJ2-3, with 9 bases aligning to TRBD1. The CDR3 spans 15 residues. Trimming removed 2 bases from V and 3 bases from J; junction bases left unmatched: 3. Germline assignment: CDR1 SGHTA and CDR2 FQGTGA. This CDR3 reads CASSLGGQGTDTQYF. The DNA for the CDR3 is TGTGCCAGCAGCTTAGGGGGACAGGGTACAGATACGCAGTATTTT.

This clone has a single count. The genes are TRBV6-6 and TRBJ1-1, with 8 bases lining up with TRBD1. Germline CDR1 MNHNY, CDR2 SVGAGI (reference sequence). J lost 7 bases, V lost 6 bases, and 4 bases had no gene match. There are 12 residues in the CDR3. CDR3 in amino acids: CASRPGQGEAFF. CDR3 coding DNA: TGTGCCAGCAGACCTGGACAGGGTGAAGCTTTCTTT.

The chain recombines TRBV6-8 with TRBJ2-2, with D perhaps matching TRBD2 (6 bases). The germline V and J ends were trimmed by 0 bases and 1 base, with 15 bases remaining between them. The germline V gene has CDR1 MNHGY and CDR2 SAAAGT. This CDR3 spans 18 amino acids. The CDR3 spells CASSYSKVSGGNTGELFF. CDR3 nucleotides: TGTGCCAGCAGTTACTCGAAGGTTAGCGGAGGGAACACCGGGGAGCTGTTTTTT.

A remark on this clone: The limits of the CDR3 on the DNA are not certain, so only TCRdb's listed CDR3 is given. The chain has TRBV4-1 and TRBJ2-7; the table's TRBD1 call for D was not verified on the DNA. The CDR3 length is 15 residues, termini included. Germline assignment: CDR1 MGHRA and CDR2 YSYEKL. CDR3 sequence: CASSQVRARGYEQYF.

The chain joins TRBV18 to TRBJ2-7, with 9 bases that match TRBD1. The V segment lost 6 bases and the J segment 7 bases; nucleotides outside the gene matches: 16. The CDR3 loop spans 16 amino acids. Germline V CDR1 and CDR2: KGHSH, LQKENI. This CDR3 is CASSSPTRDRVGEQYF. The CDR3 coding sequence is TGTGCCAGCTCTTCCCCCACGCGGGACAGGGTGGGAGAGCAGTACTTC.

The genes are TRBV6-5 and TRBJ1-1; the D gene is possibly TRBD1 (6 bases). Germline loops: CDR1 MNHEY, CDR2 SVGAGI. This CDR3 is 13 amino acids long. V was cut by 8 bases and J by 2 bases, with 12 bases left in between. The CDR3 spells CASAPRGNTEAFF. In DNA, the CDR3 is TGTGCCAGCGCCCCCAGGGGCAACACTGAAGCTTTCTTT.

The V and J genes are TRBV11-2 and TRBJ2-5; tentatively, D is TRBD2 (6 bases). Germline V gene lookup returns CDR1 SGHAT and CDR2 FQNNGV. V dropped 2 bases and J dropped 4 bases, with 14 bases sitting between them. CDR3 length: 15 residues. The CDR3 is CASSLWTGRRETQYF. CDR3 nucleotide sequence: TGTGCCAGCAGCTTATGGACCGGGAGAAGAGAGACCCAGTACTTC.

The chain combines TRBV3-1 (or the pseudogene TRBV3-2) with TRBJ2-5; unclear D gene. The V and J ends lost 3 bases and 4 bases respectively, with 3 bases between them. The CDR3 consists of 11 residues. Germline loops: CDR1 LGHDT, CDR2 YNNKEL (reference sequence). This CDR3 reads CASSHGETQYF. The DNA for the CDR3 is TGTGCCAGCAGCCACGGAGAGACCCAGTACTTC.

The V and J genes are TRBV3-1 (or the pseudogene TRBV3-2) and TRBJ1-4, with D perhaps matching TRBD1 (6 bases). Germline V CDR1 and CDR2: LGHDT, YNNKEL (reference sequence). The CDR3 is made up of 15 amino acids. The V gene lost 4 bases and the J gene lost 4 bases, with 13 bases spanning the gap. DNA of the CDR3: TGTGCCAGCAGCCGGATCAGGGGTGGTAATGAAAAACTGTTTTTT. It encodes CASSRIRGGNEKLFF.